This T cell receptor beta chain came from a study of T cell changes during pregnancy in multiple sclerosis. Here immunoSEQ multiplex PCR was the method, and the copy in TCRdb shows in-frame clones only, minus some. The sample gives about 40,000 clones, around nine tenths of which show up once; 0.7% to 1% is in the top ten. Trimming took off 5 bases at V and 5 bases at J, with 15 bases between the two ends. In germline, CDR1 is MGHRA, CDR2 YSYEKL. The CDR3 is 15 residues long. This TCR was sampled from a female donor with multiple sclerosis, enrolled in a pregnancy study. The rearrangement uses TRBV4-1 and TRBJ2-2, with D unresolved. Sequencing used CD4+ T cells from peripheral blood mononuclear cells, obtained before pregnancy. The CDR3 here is CASSTSGAGTGELFF. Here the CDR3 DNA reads TGCGCCAGCAGCACTTCAGGCGCCGGTACCGGGGAGCTGTTTTTT.